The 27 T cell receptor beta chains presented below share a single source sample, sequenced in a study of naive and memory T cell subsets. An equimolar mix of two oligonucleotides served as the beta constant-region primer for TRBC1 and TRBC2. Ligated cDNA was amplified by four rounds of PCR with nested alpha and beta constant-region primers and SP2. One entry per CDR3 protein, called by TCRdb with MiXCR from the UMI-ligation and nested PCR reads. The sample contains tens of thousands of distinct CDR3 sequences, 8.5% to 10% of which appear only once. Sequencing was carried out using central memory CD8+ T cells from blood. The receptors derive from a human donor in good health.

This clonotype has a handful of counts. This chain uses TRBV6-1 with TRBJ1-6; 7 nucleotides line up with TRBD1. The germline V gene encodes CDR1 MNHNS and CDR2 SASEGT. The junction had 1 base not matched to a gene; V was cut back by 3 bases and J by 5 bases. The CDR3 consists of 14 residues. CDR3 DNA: TGTGCCAGCAGTGATGGACAGGATAATTCACCCCTCCACTTT. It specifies CASSDGQDNSPLHF.

DNA for the CDR3: TGTGCCACCAGTGAGGGGGCAGATACGCAGTATTTT. It is translated as CATSEGADTQYF. The chain has TRBV24-1 and TRBJ2-3; possibly TRBD1 or TRBD2 for D (5 bases each). Germline V gene sequence: CDR1 KGHDR, CDR2 SFDVKD. The CDR3 runs 12 residues. V lost 4 bases and J 4 bases, leaving 5 bases between the germline ends.

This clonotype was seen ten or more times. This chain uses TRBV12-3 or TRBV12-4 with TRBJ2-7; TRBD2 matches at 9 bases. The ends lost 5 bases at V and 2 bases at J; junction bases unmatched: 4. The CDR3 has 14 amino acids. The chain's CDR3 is CASSGSGSAYEQYF. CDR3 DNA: TGTGCCAGCAGTGGTAGCGGGAGCGCCTACGAGCAGTACTTC.

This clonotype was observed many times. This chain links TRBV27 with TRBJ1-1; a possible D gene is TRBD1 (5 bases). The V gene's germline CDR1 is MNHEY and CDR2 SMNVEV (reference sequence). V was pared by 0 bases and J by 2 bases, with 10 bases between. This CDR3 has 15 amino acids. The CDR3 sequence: CASSLSKGVNTEAFF. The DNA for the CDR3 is TGTGCCAGCAGTTTATCGAAAGGGGTTAACACTGAAGCTTTCTTT.

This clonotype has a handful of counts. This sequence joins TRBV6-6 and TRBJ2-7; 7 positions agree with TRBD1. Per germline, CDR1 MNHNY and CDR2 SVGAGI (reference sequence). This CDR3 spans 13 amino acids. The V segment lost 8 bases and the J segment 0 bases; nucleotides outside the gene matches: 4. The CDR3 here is CASDGTDSYEQYF. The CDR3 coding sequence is TGTGCCAGCGATGGGACAGACTCCTACGAGCAGTACTTC.

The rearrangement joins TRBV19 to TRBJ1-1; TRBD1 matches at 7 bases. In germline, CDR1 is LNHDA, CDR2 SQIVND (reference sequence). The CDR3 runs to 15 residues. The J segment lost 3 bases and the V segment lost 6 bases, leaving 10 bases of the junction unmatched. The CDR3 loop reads CASSLDRRGYTEAFF. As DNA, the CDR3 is TGTGCCAGTAGCCTGGACAGGCGGGGGTACACTGAAGCTTTCTTT.

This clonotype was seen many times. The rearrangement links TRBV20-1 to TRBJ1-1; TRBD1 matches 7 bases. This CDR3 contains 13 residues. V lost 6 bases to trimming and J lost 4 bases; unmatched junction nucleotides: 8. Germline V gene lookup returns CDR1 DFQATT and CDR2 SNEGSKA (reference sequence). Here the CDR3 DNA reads TGCAGTGCATCGCAGGGGGACCGCACTGAAGCTTTCTTT. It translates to CSASQGDRTEAFF.

In DNA form, the CDR3 reads TGTGCCAGCTCAGTTGCGGGACTAGCGGGAGTATTCTACGAGCAGTACTTC. This gives the protein CASSVAGLAGVFYEQYF. The chain joins TRBV18 to TRBJ2-7; 14 bases map to TRBD2. Trimming at V came to 5 bases and at J to 3 bases, leaving 9 bases not matched to a gene. This CDR3 is 17 amino acids long. Germline-derived CDR1 and CDR2 are KGHSH and LQKENI.

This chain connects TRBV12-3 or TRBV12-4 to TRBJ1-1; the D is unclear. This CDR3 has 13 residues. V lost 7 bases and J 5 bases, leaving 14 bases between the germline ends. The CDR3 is CASNMGLGTEAFF. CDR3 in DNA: TGTGCCAGCAACATGGGTTTGGGAACTGAAGCTTTCTTT.

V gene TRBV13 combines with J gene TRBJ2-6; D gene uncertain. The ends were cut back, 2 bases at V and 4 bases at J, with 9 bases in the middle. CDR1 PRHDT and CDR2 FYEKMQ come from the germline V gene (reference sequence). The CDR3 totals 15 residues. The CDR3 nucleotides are TGTGCCAGCAGCTTATCCGCCGTGGGGGCCAACGTCCTGACTTTC. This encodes CASSLSAVGANVLTF.

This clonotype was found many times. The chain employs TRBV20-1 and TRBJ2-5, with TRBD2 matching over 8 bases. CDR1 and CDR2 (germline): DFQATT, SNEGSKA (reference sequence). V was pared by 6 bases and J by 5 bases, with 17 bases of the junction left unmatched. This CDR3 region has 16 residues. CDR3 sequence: CSAGVDSGTRAETQYF. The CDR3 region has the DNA TGCAGTGCCGGCGTCGATAGCGGGACTAGGGCGGAGACCCAGTACTTC.

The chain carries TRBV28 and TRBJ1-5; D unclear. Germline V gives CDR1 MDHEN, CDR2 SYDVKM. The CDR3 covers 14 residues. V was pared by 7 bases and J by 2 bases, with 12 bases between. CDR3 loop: CASNWDDGNQPQHF. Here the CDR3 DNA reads TGTGCCAGCAATTGGGATGATGGCAATCAGCCCCAGCATTTT.

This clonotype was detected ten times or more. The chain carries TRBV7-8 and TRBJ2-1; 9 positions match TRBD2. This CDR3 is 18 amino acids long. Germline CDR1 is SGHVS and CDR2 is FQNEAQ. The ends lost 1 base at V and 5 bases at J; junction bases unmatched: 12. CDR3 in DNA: TGTGCCAGCAGCTTAGGTCGACGCGGGAGGGTCCCCCACAATGAGCAGTTCTTC. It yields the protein CASSLGRRGRVPHNEQFF.

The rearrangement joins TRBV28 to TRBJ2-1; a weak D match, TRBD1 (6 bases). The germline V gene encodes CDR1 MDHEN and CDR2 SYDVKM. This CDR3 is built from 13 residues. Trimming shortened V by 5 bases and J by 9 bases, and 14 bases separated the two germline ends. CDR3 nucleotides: TGTGCCAGCAGTCCAGGGGTAATAGGTGAGCAGTTCTTC. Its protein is CASSPGVIGEQFF.

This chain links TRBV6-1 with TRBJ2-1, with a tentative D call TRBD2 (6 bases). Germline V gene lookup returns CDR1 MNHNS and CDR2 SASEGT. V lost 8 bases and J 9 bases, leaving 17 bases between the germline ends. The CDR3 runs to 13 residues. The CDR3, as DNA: TGTGCCAGCTCAGGAGGGCCCGAGGTTGAGCAGTTCTTC. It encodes CASSGGPEVEQFF.

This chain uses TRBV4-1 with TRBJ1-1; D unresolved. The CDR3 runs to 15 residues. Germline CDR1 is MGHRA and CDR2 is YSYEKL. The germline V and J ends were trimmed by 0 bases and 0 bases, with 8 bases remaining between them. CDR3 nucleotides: TGCGCCAGCAGCCAAGAAGGGCCGTTGAACACTGAAGCTTTCTTT. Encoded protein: CASSQEGPLNTEAFF.

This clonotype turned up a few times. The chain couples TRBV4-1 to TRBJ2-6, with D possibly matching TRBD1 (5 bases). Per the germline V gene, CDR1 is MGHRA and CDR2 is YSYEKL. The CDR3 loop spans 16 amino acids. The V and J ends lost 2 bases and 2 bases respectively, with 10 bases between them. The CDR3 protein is CASSQKAGTGANVLTF. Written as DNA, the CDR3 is TGCGCCAGCAGCCAAAAAGCAGGGACTGGGGCCAACGTCCTGACTTTC.

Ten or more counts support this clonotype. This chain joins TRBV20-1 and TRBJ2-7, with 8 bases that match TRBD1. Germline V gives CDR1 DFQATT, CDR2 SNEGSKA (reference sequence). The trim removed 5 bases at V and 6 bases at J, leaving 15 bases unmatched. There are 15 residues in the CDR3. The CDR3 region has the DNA TGCAGTGCTCGCAATAATAACCATGACAGGGGCGAGCAGTACTTC. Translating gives CSARNNNHDRGEQYF.

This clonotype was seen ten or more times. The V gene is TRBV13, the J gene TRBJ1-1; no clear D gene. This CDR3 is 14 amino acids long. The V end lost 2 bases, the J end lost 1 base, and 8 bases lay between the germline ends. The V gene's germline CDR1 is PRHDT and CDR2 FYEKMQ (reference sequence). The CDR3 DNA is TGTGCCAGCAGCTTATCCGAGACGAACACTGAAGCTTTCTTT. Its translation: CASSLSETNTEAFF.

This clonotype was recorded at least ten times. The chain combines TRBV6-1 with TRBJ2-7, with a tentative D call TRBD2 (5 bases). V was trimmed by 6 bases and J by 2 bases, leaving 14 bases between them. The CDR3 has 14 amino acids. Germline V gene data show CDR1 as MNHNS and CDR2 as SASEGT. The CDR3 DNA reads TGTGCCAGCAGCCAGTGGGGAGTAGCCTACGAGCAGTACTTC. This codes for CASSQWGVAYEQYF.

The CDR3 region has the DNA TGTGCCAGCAGCGAATTCTGGGGTGGCACTGAAGCTTTCTTT. Translated, it gives CASSEFWGGTEAFF. This rearrangement joins TRBV2 to TRBJ1-1; D is ambiguous. Trimming cost V 6 bases and J 4 bases, with 15 bases left between them. Germline CDR1 is SNHLY and CDR2 is FYNNEI. The CDR3 sequence is 14 residues long. The full variable domain, its missing parts supplied by reference TRBV2 and TRBJ1-1, is EPEVTQTPSHQVTQMGQEVILRCVPISNHLYFYWYRQILGQKVEFLVSFYNNEISEKSEIFDDQFSVERPDGSNFTLKIRSTKLEDSAMYFCASSEFWGGTEAFFGQGTRLTVV.

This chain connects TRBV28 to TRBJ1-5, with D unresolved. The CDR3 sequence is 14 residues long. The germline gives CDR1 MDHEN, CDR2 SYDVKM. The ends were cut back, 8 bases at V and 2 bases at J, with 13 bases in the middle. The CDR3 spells CASGWVSGNQPQHF. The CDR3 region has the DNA TGTGCCAGCGGTTGGGTGTCGGGCAATCAGCCCCAGCATTTT. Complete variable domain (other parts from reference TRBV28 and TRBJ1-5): DVKVTQSSRYLVKRTGEKVFLECVQDMDHENMFWYRQDPGLGLRLIYFSYDVKMKEKGDIPEGYSVSREKKERFSLILESASTNQTSMYLCASGWVSGNQPQHFGDGTRLSIL.

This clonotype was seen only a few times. CDR3 region: CASSSGGGTAYEQYF. CDR3 bases: TGTGCCAGCAGTTCTGGTGGGGGGACAGCCTACGAGCAGTACTTC. The gene calls are TRBV6-5 and TRBJ2-7; D perhaps matches TRBD1 (7 bases). Germline-derived CDR1 and CDR2 are MNHEY and SVGAGI. Between the trimmed V and J ends, which lost 4 bases and 2 bases, there was a span of 15 bases. CDR3 length equals 15 residues.

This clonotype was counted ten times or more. The DNA for the CDR3 is TGTGCCAGCAGCGACAGGGAGTATGAGCAGTTCTTC. Translation gives CASSDREYEQFF. The J gene is TRBJ2-1, the V gene TRBV28; 7 bases are a match to TRBD1. CDR1 and CDR2 from the germline V gene are MDHEN and SYDVKM. With 6 bases clipped from V and 8 bases from J, the junction kept 4 bases outside the gene matches. CDR3 length: 12 residues.

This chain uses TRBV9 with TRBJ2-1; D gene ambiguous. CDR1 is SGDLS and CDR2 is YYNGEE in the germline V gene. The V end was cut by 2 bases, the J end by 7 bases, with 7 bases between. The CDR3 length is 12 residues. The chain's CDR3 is CASSVFQNEQFF. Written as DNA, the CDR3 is TGTGCCAGCAGCGTTTTTCAAAATGAGCAGTTCTTC.

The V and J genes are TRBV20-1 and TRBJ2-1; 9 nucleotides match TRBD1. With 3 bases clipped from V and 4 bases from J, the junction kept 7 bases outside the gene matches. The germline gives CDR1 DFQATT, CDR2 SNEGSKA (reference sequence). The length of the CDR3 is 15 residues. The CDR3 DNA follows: TGCAGTGCTAGTCCCCGGGACAGGGATTACAATGAGCAGTTCTTC. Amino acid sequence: CSASPRDRDYNEQFF.

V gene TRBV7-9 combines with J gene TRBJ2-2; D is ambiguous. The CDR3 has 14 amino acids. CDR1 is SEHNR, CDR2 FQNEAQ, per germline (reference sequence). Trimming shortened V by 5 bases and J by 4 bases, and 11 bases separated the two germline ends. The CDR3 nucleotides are TGTGCCAGCAGCCACCCACAATTCACCGGGGAGCTGTTTTTT. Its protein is CASSHPQFTGELFF.